These 13 T cell receptor beta chains originate from one sample sequenced in a study of shared clonotypes between healthy human individuals. Profiled with immunoSEQ multiplex PCR; TCRdb holds only in-frame clones, not every one. The table has approximately 600,000 clones, about 95% seen once. As defined, naive CD8 cells were CD45RO-negative and positively selected for CCR7, with terminally differentiated effector memory CD45RA+ cells excluded. Sequencing was done on a sample of naive CD8+ T cells sorted from blood. Source of these receptors: a woman in her 30s in good health.

This rearrangement joins TRBV5-4 to TRBJ2-7, with D possibly being TRBD1 (5 bases). Germline V lookup: CDR1 SGHNT, CDR2 YYREEE (reference sequence). The CDR3 spans 14 residues. The V end lost 4 bases, the J end lost 7 bases, and 18 bases lay between the germline ends. CDR3 sequence reads: CASSPSGRVSEQYF. The CDR3 bases are TGTGCCAGCAGCCCCTCGGGCAGGGTCTCAGAGCAGTACTTC.

V is TRBV30 and J is TRBJ1-2, with a weak D call TRBD1 (5 bases). The germline V gene encodes CDR1 GTSNPN and CDR2 SVGIG (reference sequence). The CDR3 runs to 13 residues. V was trimmed by 3 bases and J by 0 bases, leaving 8 bases between them. The CDR3 loop is CAWRDIANYGYTF. The CDR3, as DNA: TGTGCCTGGAGGGACATAGCTAACTATGGCTACACCTTC.

The chain carries TRBV6-1 and TRBJ2-3, with a weak D call TRBD2 (6 bases). V gave up 2 bases and J gave up 6 bases, with 15 bases separating them. Germline values: CDR1 MNHNS, CDR2 SASEGT. The CDR3 extends over 15 amino acids. DNA for the CDR3: TGTGCCAGCAGTGAAAGCGGGCCTTTTTGGGATACGCAGTATTTT. It specifies CASSESGPFWDTQYF.

Concerning this clone: One junction end disagrees with the germline gene, perhaps due to a read error. J is TRBJ1-1 and V is TRBV2, with TRBD1 as a possible D gene (5 bases). Germline V gene sequence: CDR1 SNHLY, CDR2 FYNNEI. The CDR3 totals 12 residues. The DNA for the CDR3 is TGTGCCGGCAGGGATAAGAACACTGAAGCTTTCTTT. It is translated as CAGRDKNTEAFF. The whole variable domain, remainder taken from reference TRBV2 and TRBJ1-1, is EPEVTQTPSHQVTQMGQEVILRCVPISNHLYFYWYRQILGQKVEFLVSFYNNEISEKSEIFDDQFSVERPDGSNFTLKIRSTKLEDSAMYFCAGRDKNTEAFFGQGTRLTVV.

The chain joins TRBV2 to TRBJ1-5; no reliable D call. The CDR3 totals 16 residues. V was shortened by 0 bases and J by 0 bases, with 9 bases between the two germline ends. Germline CDR1 SNHLY, CDR2 FYNNEI. CDR3 amino acids: CASSEARWHSNQPQHF. The CDR3, as DNA: TGTGCCAGCAGTGAAGCGCGTTGGCATAGCAATCAGCCCCAGCATTTT.

In this sample, this clone turned up a few times. This sequence joins TRBV19 and TRBJ1-2, with D uncertain. The V end lost 1 base, the J end lost 2 bases, and 2 bases lay between the germline ends. The CDR3 is 12 amino acids. Germline V gene sequence: CDR1 LNHDA, CDR2 SQIVND (reference sequence). CDR3 in DNA: TGTGCCAGTAGTATAGCCAACTATGGCTACACCTTC. Residues: CASSIANYGYTF.

The rearrangement links TRBV27 to TRBJ2-1; D may match TRBD1 or TRBD2 (5 bases each). V shed 7 bases and J shed 8 bases, with 12 bases lying between them. This CDR3 comprises 12 residues. In germline, CDR1 is MNHEY, CDR2 SMNVEV (reference sequence). Written as DNA, the CDR3 is TGTGCCAGCACCTCGGGGCGGGATGAGCAGTTCTTC. This encodes CASTSGRDEQFF.

The chain is built from TRBV18 and TRBJ2-7, with TRBD2 identical over 9 bases. The CDR3 has 16 residues. V gave up 0 bases and J gave up 4 bases; unmatched junction bases: 7. Germline V CDR1 and CDR2: KGHSH, LQKENI. CDR3 in amino acids: CASSPPAAGGIYEQYF. The CDR3 DNA reads TGTGCCAGCTCACCACCAGCAGCGGGGGGCATATACGAGCAGTACTTC. Filled out from reference TRBV18 and TRBJ2-7, the complete variable domain reads NAGVMQNPRHLVRRRGQEARLRCSPMKGHSHVYWYRQLPEEGLKFMVYLQKENIIDESGMPKERFSAEFPKEGPSILRIQQVVRGDSAAYFCASSPPAAGGIYEQYFGPGTRLTVT.

The CDR3, as DNA: TGTGCCAGTGGGACAGGTGTAGATGGCTACACCTTC. This gives the protein CASGTGVDGYTF. The chain couples TRBV6-1 to TRBJ1-2; 8 bases are a match to TRBD1. This CDR3 is 12 amino acids long. Germline V CDR1 and CDR2: MNHNS, SASEGT. Trimming at V came to 9 bases and at J to 6 bases, leaving 6 bases not matched to a gene.

The gene calls are TRBV21-1 and TRBJ2-7; the tabulated D call, TRBD2, remains unverified against the DNA. TRBV21-1 is reported as a pseudogene. The CDR3 is made up of 20 amino acids. CDR3 protein: CASSKDGTRGLAGGPYEQYF. In DNA form, the CDR3 reads TGTGCCAGCAGCAAAGACGGGACAAGGGGACTAGCGGGAGGGCCTTACGAGCAGTACTTC.

The chain employs TRBV9 and TRBJ2-1; TRBD1 aligns across 10 bases. This CDR3 has 17 amino acids. The V and J ends lost 0 bases and 8 bases, in that order; junction bases with no gene match: 11. Per the germline V gene, CDR1 is SGDLS and CDR2 is YYNGEE. This CDR3 is CASSVEAGTGVTHEQFF. CDR3 in DNA: TGTGCCAGCAGCGTAGAAGCCGGGACAGGGGTTACGCATGAGCAGTTCTTC.

The V gene is TRBV14, the J gene TRBJ2-7; D not resolved. Trimming stripped 1 base from V and 3 bases from J, with 7 bases between. Germline-derived CDR1 and CDR2 are SGHDN and FVKESK. The length of the CDR3 is 13 residues. CDR3 bases: TGTGCCAGCAGCCAAGTAACCGGCTACGAGCAGTACTTC. Protein product: CASSQVTGYEQYF.

This chain uses TRBV6-5 with TRBJ2-7; possible D gene TRBD1, 7 bases. Germline V lookup: CDR1 MNHEY, CDR2 SVGAGI. V lost 6 bases and J lost 5, with 17 bases in between. The CDR3 runs 14 residues. The CDR3 loop is CASRMTTGRHEQYF. In nucleotides, the CDR3 is TGTGCCAGCAGGATGACGACAGGGAGGCACGAGCAGTACTTC.